A few counts support the clone carrying this TCR beta chain. Its antigen is as yet unknown. The data belong to a study of T cells in Graves' hyperthyroidism and ophthalmopathy. Germline-derived CDR1 and CDR2 are SGHRS and YFSETQ. J was trimmed by 4 bases and V by 3 bases; bases with no gene match: 9. CDR3 length: 15 residues. The study's findings and limits: Most expanded thyroid clonotypes above 0.001 recurred in blood.

Exclusion followed for patients with uncontrolled infection, other autoimmune disease, pregnancy or lactation. Amplified TCR beta CDR3 regions came from RNA transcripts. The HTBI set primed first-round TCR CDR3 RT-PCR. MiXCR, run by TCRdb on the multiplex PCR reads, gives a single entry per CDR3 protein. Of some 800,000 distinct CDR3 sequences listed, around 38% are singletons. The TCR originated in a man between 18 and 35 years old with Graves' hyperthyroidism. The sample taken for sequencing was blood. This chain connects TRBV5-1 to TRBJ1-1; TRBD1 aligns across 7 bases. The CDR3 region has the DNA TGCGCCAGCAGCTCGGACAGGTTGGCGAGCACTGAAGCTTTCTTT. Its translation: CASSSDRLASTEAFF.